The present T cell receptor (beta chain) was sequenced within a study of radiotherapy plus CTLA-4 blockade in lung cancer. Study as a whole: Objective responses were documented in around a sixth of patients, with disease control in 31%.

Patients had chemo-refractory metastatic non-small-cell lung cancer and received focal radiation plus CTLA-4 blockade that used ipilimumab. Points on this clone: The antigen is undetermined.

Study-wide results and limits: Response, reportedly, was best predicted by interferon-beta along with early blood T cell clone dynamics. TCR clones of tumor origin grew in blood after radiotherapy plus ipilimumab.

The method was immunoSEQ multiplex PCR; TCRdb's version includes in-frame clones alone and lacks a portion of them. This repertoire shows some 78,000 clones, approximately 86% found once; its top ten account for around 2%. Sample: peripheral blood, taken from a patient treated with radiotherapy plus ipilimumab. The receptor's source is a human donor with non-small cell lung cancer who had a partial response to radiotherapy plus ipilimumab.

In DNA, the CDR3 is TGTGCCAGCAGCTTGAATGGGGGCAATACAGATACGCAGTATTTT. This encodes CASSLNGGNTDTQYF. The chain employs TRBV5-6 and TRBJ2-3, with D possibly matching TRBD1 (6 bases). The CDR3 covers 15 residues. The germline gives CDR1 SGHDT, CDR2 YYEEEE. V gave up 1 base and J gave up 3 bases, with 12 bases separating them.